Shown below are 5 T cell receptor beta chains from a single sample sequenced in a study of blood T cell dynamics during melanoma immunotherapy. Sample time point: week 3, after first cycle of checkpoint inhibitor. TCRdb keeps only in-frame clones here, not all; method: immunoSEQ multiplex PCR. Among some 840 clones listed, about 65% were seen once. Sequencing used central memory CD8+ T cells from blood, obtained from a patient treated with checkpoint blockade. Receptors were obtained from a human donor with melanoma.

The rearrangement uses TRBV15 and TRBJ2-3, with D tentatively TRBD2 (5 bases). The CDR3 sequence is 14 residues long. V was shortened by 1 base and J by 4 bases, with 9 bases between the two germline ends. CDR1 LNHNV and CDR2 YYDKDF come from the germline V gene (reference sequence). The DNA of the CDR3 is TGTGCCACCAGCAGAGGAGCGGAGGCAGATACGCAGTATTTT. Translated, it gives CATSRGAEADTQYF.

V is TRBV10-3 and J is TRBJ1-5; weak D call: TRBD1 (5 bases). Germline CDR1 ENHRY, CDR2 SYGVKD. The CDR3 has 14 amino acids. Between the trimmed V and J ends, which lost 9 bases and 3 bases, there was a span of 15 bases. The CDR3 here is CAIGTGDSNQPQHF. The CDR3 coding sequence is TGTGCCATAGGGACCGGCGACTCCAATCAGCCCCAGCATTTT.

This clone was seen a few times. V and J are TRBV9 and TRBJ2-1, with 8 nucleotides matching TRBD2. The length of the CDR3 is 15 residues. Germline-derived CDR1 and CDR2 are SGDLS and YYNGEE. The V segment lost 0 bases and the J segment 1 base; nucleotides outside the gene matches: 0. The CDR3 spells CASSVAGGSYNEQFF. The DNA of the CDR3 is TGTGCCAGCAGCGTAGCGGGGGGGTCCTACAATGAGCAGTTCTTC. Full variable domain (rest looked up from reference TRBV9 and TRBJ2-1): DSGVTQTPKHLITATGQRVTLRCSPRSGDLSVYWYQQSLDQGLQFLIQYYNGEERAKGNILERFSAQQFPDLHSELNLSSLELGDSALYFCASSVAGGSYNEQFFGPGTRLTVL.

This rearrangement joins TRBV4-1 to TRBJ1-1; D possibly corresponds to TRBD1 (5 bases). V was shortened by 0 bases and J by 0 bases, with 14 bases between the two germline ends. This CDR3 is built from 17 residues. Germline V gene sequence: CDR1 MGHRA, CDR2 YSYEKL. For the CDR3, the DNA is TGCGCCAGCAGCCAAGAGGGGCCAGGACACATGAACACTGAAGCTTTCTTT. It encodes CASSQEGPGHMNTEAFF.

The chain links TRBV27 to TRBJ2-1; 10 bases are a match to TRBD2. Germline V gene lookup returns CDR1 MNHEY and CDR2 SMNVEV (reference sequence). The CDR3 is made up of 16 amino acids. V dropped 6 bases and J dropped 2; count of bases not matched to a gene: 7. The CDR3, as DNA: TGTGCCAGCAGCCCCCCAGCGGGAGGGCCCTACAATGAGCAGTTCTTC. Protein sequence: CASSPPAGGPYNEQFF.